A selection of T cell receptor beta chains follows, all from one sample in a study of OX40 agonist ivuxolimab in advanced cancers. The protocol was immunoSEQ multiplex PCR, while the TCRdb copy is restricted to in-frame clones and leaves out a portion. The sample lists roughly 75,000 clones, roughly nine tenths occurring once. The sample was CD4+ or CD8+ T cells sorted from blood, taken in a trial of the OX40 agonist ivuxolimab. The receptors derive from an adult with an advanced solid tumor such as melanoma, head and neck, liver or kidney cancer. The CDR3 runs from the conserved cysteine through the conserved F or W. The order of the fields is clone size, D gene, V gene, J gene, CDR3 protein, CDR3 DNA. D genes are given only for firm matches. Clone size is shown for a subset of rows, as once, few, many or a class of expanded clone.

size: NA
D: TRBD2
V: TRBV27
J: TRBJ2-3
CDR3: CASSSGTSVGTQYF
DNA: TGTGCCAGCAGTTCCGGGACTAGTGTTGGTACGCAGTATTTT

size: NA
D: NA
V: TRBV5-1
J: TRBJ2-3
CDR3: CASTPGADTQYF
DNA: TGCGCCAGCACCCCCGGGGCAGATACGCAGTATTTT

size: NA
D: NA
V: TRBV10-1
J: TRBJ2-1
CDR3: CASSVNNVGEQFF
DNA: TGCGCCAGCAGTGTGAACAATGTCGGTGAGCAGTTCTTC

size: NA
D: NA
V: TRBV27
J: TRBJ2-2
CDR3: CASSPLLSGELFF
DNA: TGTGCCAGCAGTCCCTTACTGTCCGGGGAGCTGTTTTTT

size: NA
D: NA
V: TRBV5-6
J: TRBJ1-4
CDR3: CASSQVGGEGEKLFF
DNA: TGTGCCAGCAGCCAGGTCGGCGGGGAGGGGGAAAAACTGTTTTTT

size: NA
D: TRBD1
V: TRBV28
J: TRBJ1-2
CDR3: CASSGPGQGPYYGYTF
DNA: TGTGCCAGCAGTGGGCCGGGACAGGGACCCTACTATGGCTACACCTTC

size: NA
D: TRBD2
V: TRBV6-6
J: TRBJ2-7
CDR3: CASSYSGGSYEQYF
DNA: TGTGCCAGCAGTTACAGCGGGGGGTCCTACGAGCAGTACTTC

size: NA
D: TRBD1
V: TRBV30
J: TRBJ2-3
CDR3: CAWSKGALTDTQYF
DNA: TGTGCCTGGAGTAAGGGGGCACTCACAGATACGCAGTATTTT

size: NA
D: NA
V: TRBV6-1
J: TRBJ2-1
CDR3: CASTAGLAGYNEQFF
DNA: TGTGCCAGCACCGCCGGGCTAGCCGGATACAATGAGCAGTTCTTC

size: NA
D: NA
V: TRBV7-6
J: TRBJ1-1
CDR3: CASSLADRQSVKNTEAFF
DNA: TGTGCCAGCAGCTTAGCCGACAGGCAATCAGTTAAAAACACTGAAGCTTTCTTT

size: NA
D: NA
V: TRBV30
J: TRBJ2-5
CDR3: CAWSVQVTETQYF
DNA: TGTGCCTGGAGTGTACAGGTGACAGAGACCCAGTACTTC

size: NA
D: NA
V: TRBV15
J: TRBJ2-3
CDR3: CATSREGAPGDTQYF
DNA: TGTGCCACCAGCAGAGAGGGCGCGCCCGGGGATACGCAGTATTTT

size: few
D: NA
V: TRBV28
J: TRBJ1-1
CDR3: CASILALDTEAFF
DNA: TGTGCCAGCATATTGGCCCTGGACACTGAAGCTTTCTTT

size: NA
D: NA
V: TRBV19
J: TRBJ2-7
CDR3: CASSVPGPAVEQYF
DNA: TGTGCCAGTAGCGTTCCGGGACCTGCGGTGGAGCAGTACTTC

size: NA
D: NA
V: TRBV5-1
J: TRBJ2-4
CDR3: CASSFGGHKNIQYF
DNA: TGCGCCAGCAGCTTTGGGGGCCATAAAAACATTCAGTACTTC

size: few
D: TRBD1
V: TRBV5-4
J: TRBJ2-2
CDR3: CASSSKTGAVGTGELFF
DNA: TGTGCCAGCAGCTCAAAAACAGGGGCCGTCGGCACCGGGGAGCTGTTTTTT

size: NA
D: NA
V: TRBV28
J: TRBJ1-1
CDR3: CASNEAGQRTTEAFF
DNA: TGTGCCTCCAACGAAGCCGGACAGAGGACCACTGAAGCTTTCTTT

size: NA
D: TRBD1
V: TRBV7-9
J: TRBJ2-7
CDR3: CASTLLQGAREQYF
DNA: TGTGCCAGCACCCTCCTACAGGGGGCGAGGGAGCAGTACTTC

size: NA
D: TRBD2
V: TRBV9
J: TRBJ2-1
CDR3: CASSSTPLAGPTYNEQFF
DNA: TGTGCCAGCAGCTCGACCCCGTTAGCGGGACCAACCTACAATGAGCAGTTCTTC

size: NA
D: TRBD1
V: TRBV11-2
J: TRBJ2-7
CDR3: CASSLDRGHEQYF
DNA: TGTGCCAGCAGCCTGGACAGGGGCCACGAGCAGTACTTC

size: NA
D: TRBD1
V: TRBV18
J: TRBJ2-2
CDR3: CASSSPQNWDRSSGELFF
DNA: TGTGCCAGCTCATCACCTCAAAATTGGGACAGGTCCTCCGGGGAGCTGTTTTTT

size: NA
D: TRBD2
V: TRBV14
J: TRBJ2-1
CDR3: CASSINPGLANYNEQFF
DNA: TGTGCCAGCAGCATAAACCCGGGACTAGCGAACTACAATGAGCAGTTCTTC

size: NA
D: NA
V: TRBV10-3
J: TRBJ1-5
CDR3: CAISMNNQPQHF
DNA: TGTGCCATCAGCATGAATAATCAGCCCCAGCATTTT

size: NA
D: TRBD1
V: TRBV5-1
J: TRBJ1-3
CDR3: CASSLAAGQLSGNTIYF
DNA: TGCGCCAGCAGCCTCGCGGCGGGACAGCTCTCTGGAAACACCATATATTTT

size: NA
D: NA
V: TRBV28
J: TRBJ1-3
CDR3: CASSLAGPGNTIYF
DNA: TGTGCCAGCAGTTTGGCGGGACCTGGAAACACCATATATTTT

size: NA
D: TRBD1
V: TRBV5-5
J: TRBJ1-2
CDR3: CASSFAPGDRGLDYGYTF
DNA: TGTGCCAGCAGCTTTGCGCCCGGGGACAGGGGGCTTGACTATGGCTACACCTTC